This passage covers 11 T cell receptor beta chains from one sample sequenced in a study of T-cell memory formation after mild COVID-19. TCRdb re-derived calls from the 5' RACE reads in MiXCR, one entry per CDR3 protein. The sample consists of 100,000 to 150,000 distinct CDR3 sequences, 17% of them appearing once. The sample consisted of PBMCs or a T cell subset sorted from them (not recorded which). The receptors shown here come from a man between 18 and 29 years old who had mild COVID-19 (a few samples of this study predate the infection). Cell type and time point are not known.

This clonotype has only a few counts. V gene TRBV20-1 combines with J gene TRBJ2-1, with 10 bases matching TRBD2. V was pared by 3 bases and J by 5 bases, with 4 bases of the junction left unmatched. The CDR3 is made up of 14 amino acids. CDR1 is DFQATT, CDR2 SNEGSKA, per germline (reference sequence). CDR3: CSASRLAGDNEQFF. The CDR3, as DNA: TGCAGTGCTAGTAGGCTAGCGGGGGACAATGAGCAGTTCTTC.

This clonotype was detected ten times or more. V usage is TRBV4-3 and J usage is TRBJ2-2; possibly TRBD1 or TRBD2 for D (5 bases each). V gave up 4 bases and J gave up 3 bases, with 9 bases separating them. Germline CDR1 reads LGHNA; CDR2 reads YSLEER. The CDR3 runs to 14 residues. Written as DNA, the CDR3 is TGCGCCAGCAGCCTCGGGGACGACACCGGGGAGCTGTTTTTT. Translating it yields CASSLGDDTGELFF.

This clonotype came up a few times. This rearrangement joins TRBV29-1 to TRBJ2-3; D is undetermined. Germline V gives CDR1 SQVTM, CDR2 ANQGSEA. The CDR3 has 14 amino acids. Trimming took 4 bases from V and 2 from J, leaving 13 bases between them. Here the CDR3 reads CSVVGHPNTDTQYF. The CDR3 nucleotides are TGCAGCGTTGTTGGCCATCCGAACACAGATACGCAGTATTTT.

J is TRBJ2-5 and V is TRBV12-3 or TRBV12-4; 9 nucleotides match TRBD1. The V segment lost 5 bases and the J segment 5 bases; nucleotides outside the gene matches: 3. The CDR3 covers 13 residues. The CDR3 region is CASSVTGGETQYF. The DNA of the CDR3 is TGTGCCAGCAGTGTCACAGGGGGCGAGACCCAGTACTTC.

The chain has TRBV7-8 and TRBJ1-5; D gene unclear. The CDR3 runs to 15 residues. CDR1 and CDR2 from the germline V gene are SGHVS and FQNEAQ. V lost 2 bases to trimming and J lost 1 base, with 9 bases between them. The CDR3 DNA reads TGTGCCAGCAGCTTACTTGAGAGAAGCAATCAGCCCCAGCATTTT. This gives the protein CASSLLERSNQPQHF. Variable domain in full (rest from reference TRBV7-8 and TRBJ1-5): GAGVSQSPRYKVAKRGQDVALRCDPISGHVSLFWYQQALGQGPEFLTYFQNEAQLDKSGLPSDRFFAERPEGSVSTLKIQRTQQEDSAVYLCASSLLERSNQPQHFGDGTRLSIL.

This clonotype was counted ten times or more. The rearrangement joins TRBV10-3 to TRBJ2-1; 10 bases align to TRBD2. The CDR3 is 16 residues long. The V segment lost 3 bases and the J segment 10 bases; nucleotides outside the gene matches: 12. Germline CDR1 and CDR2: ENHRY and SYGVKD. CDR3: CAISELERGGRREQFF. Here the CDR3 DNA reads TGTGCCATCAGTGAACTCGAGCGGGGGGGCCGACGGGAGCAGTTCTTC.

Concerning this clonotype: Its ends do not fully match the called genes, so a read error is possible. The chain has TRBV5-1 and TRBJ2-7; D unresolved. Germline-derived CDR1 and CDR2 are SGHRS and YFSETQ. This CDR3 is 14 amino acids long. As DNA, the CDR3 is TGCGCCAGCACCTTGCGGCCGGCATCCTACGAGCAGTACTTC. This translates into CASTLRPASYEQYF.

The table lists this clonotype with many counts. The CDR3 reads CAIGVKETYEQYF. The CDR3 region has the DNA TGTGCCATCGGGGTAAAGGAGACCTACGAGCAGTACTTC. The chain carries TRBV10-3 and TRBJ2-7; D is undetermined. Per germline, CDR1 ENHRY and CDR2 SYGVKD. V dropped 8 bases and J dropped 2 bases, with 13 bases sitting between them. The CDR3 loop spans 13 amino acids.

This clonotype was observed a handful of times. CDR3 loop: CSATQGRETQYF. The CDR3 coding sequence is TGCAGTGCTACACAGGGGAGGGAGACCCAGTACTTC. J is TRBJ2-5 and V is TRBV20-1, with a possible D match to TRBD1 (7 bases). CDR1 is DFQATT and CDR2 is SNEGSKA in the germline V gene (reference sequence). Trimming stripped 4 bases from V and 5 bases from J, with 11 bases between. The CDR3 has 12 amino acids.

This clonotype was detected only a few times. The rearrangement uses TRBV7-3 and TRBJ2-7; D perhaps matches TRBD2 (7 bases). CDR3 length: 15 amino acids. Germline CDR1 SGHTA, CDR2 FQGTGA. V lost 1 base, J lost 9 bases, and 19 bases lay in between. The CDR3 loop is CASSLKGGTLWRQYF. The CDR3 coding sequence is TGTGCCAGCAGCTTAAAGGGGGGGACATTGTGGCGGCAGTACTTC.

The chain couples TRBV6-2 or TRBV6-3 to TRBJ2-2, with a tentative D call TRBD1 (5 bases). Germline assignment: CDR1 MNHEY and CDR2 SVGEGT. V was trimmed by 5 bases and J by 0 bases, leaving 7 bases between them. This CDR3 has 14 amino acids. CDR3 sequence: CASSQTANTGELFF. Written as DNA, the CDR3 is TGTGCCAGCAGTCAGACAGCGAACACCGGGGAGCTGTTTTTT.